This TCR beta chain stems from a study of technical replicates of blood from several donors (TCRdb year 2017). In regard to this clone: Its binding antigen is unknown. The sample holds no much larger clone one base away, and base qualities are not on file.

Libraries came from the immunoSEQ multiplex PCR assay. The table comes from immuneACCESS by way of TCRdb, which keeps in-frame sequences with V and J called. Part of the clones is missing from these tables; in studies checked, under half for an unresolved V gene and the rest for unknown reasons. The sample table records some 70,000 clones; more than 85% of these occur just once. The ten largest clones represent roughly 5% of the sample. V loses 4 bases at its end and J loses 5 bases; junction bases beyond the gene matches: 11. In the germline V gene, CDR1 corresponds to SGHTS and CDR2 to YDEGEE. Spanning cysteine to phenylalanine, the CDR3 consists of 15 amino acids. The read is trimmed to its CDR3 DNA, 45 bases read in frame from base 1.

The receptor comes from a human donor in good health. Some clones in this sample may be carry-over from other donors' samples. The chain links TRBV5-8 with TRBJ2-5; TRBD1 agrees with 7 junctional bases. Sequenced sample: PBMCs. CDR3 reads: CASSPGTAFGETQYF. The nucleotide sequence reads TGTGCCAGCAGCCCCGGGACAGCCTTCGGGGAGACCCAGTACTTC.